This T cell receptor (beta chain) was profiled in a study of T cells expressing NK-cell markers. General study points: Clarity on HCMV specificity was lacking for the expanded NKG2C+ T cell clones. The share of CD8+ T cells held by dominant NKG2C+ clonotypes was roughly 1.0-8% in about six donors.

Germline V gives CDR1 LNHDA, CDR2 SQIVND (reference sequence). CDR3 length: 14 amino acids. TCRdb re-called the 5' RACE reads; every CDR3 protein appears as one record, without DNA. The sample holds 550,000 to 600,000 distinct CDR3 sequences. With respect to this clonotype: The antigen remains unidentified.

Source material: blood T cells: a sorted CD56 or NKG2C T cell subset, CD4+ or CD8+ T cells, or bulk PBMC T cells (not recorded which). V is TRBV19 and J is TRBJ1-4. The source is a man aged 18 to 30 in good health. The CDR3 protein is CASSIFPTNEKLFF.